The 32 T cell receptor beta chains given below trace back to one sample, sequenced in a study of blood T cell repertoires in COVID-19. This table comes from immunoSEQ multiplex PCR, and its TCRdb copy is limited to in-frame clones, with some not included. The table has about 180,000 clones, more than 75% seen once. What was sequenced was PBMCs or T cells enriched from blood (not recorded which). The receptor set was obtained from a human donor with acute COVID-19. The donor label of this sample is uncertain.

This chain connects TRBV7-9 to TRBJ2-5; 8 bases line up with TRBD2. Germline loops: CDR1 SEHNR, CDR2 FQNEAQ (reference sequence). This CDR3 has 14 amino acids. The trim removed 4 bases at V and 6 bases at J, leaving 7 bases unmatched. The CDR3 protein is CASSSSGGEKTQYF. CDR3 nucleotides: TGTGCCAGCAGCTCCTCCGGGGGGGAGAAGACCCAGTACTTC.

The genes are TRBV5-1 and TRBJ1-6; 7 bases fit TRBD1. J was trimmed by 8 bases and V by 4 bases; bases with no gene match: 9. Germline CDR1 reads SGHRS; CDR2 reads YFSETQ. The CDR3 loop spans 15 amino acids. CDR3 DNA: TGCGCCAGCAGCCTCCTACAGGGGCGGCATTCACCCCTCCACTTT. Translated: CASSLLQGRHSPLHF.

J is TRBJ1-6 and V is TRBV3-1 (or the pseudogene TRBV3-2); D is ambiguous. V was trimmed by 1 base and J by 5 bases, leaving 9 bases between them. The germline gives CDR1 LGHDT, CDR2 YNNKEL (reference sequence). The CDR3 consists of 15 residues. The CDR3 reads CASSQGAVDNSPLHF. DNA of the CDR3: TGTGCCAGCAGCCAAGGGGCTGTTGATAATTCACCCCTCCACTTT.

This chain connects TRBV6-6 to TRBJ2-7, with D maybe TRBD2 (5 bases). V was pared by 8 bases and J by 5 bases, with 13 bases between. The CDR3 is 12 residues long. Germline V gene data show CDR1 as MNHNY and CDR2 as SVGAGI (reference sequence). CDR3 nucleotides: TGTGCCAGCCTTACCCCCGGGGACGAGCAGTACTTC. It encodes CASLTPGDEQYF.

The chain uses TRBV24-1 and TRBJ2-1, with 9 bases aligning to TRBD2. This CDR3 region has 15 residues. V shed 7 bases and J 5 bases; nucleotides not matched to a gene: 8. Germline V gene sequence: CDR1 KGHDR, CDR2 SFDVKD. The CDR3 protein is CATRGRVAGDNEQFF. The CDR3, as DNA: TGTGCCACCAGGGGAAGGGTAGCGGGAGACAATGAGCAGTTCTTC.

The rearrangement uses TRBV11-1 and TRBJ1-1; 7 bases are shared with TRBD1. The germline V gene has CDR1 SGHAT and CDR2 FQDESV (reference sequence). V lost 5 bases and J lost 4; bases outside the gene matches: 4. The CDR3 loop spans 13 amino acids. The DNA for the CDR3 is TGTGCCAGCAGCCCAACAGGGGTCACTGAAGCTTTCTTT. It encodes CASSPTGVTEAFF.

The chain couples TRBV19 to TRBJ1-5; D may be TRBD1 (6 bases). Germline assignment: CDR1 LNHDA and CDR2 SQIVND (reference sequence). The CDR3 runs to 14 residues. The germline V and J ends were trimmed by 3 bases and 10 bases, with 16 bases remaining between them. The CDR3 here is CASSISPGAPPQHF. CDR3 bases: TGTGCCAGTAGTATTTCCCCAGGGGCCCCTCCCCAGCATTTT.

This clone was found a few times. The CDR3 DNA reads as TGCGCCAGCAGATTGACCGGGACAGGGCATCAGCCCCAGCATTTT. It translates to CASRLTGTGHQPQHF. This chain uses TRBV23-1 with TRBJ1-5; 9 bases map to TRBD1. TRBV23-1 is designated an ORF whose function remains uncertain. The ends lost 6 bases at V and 5 bases at J; junction bases unmatched: 8. This CDR3 is built from 15 residues.

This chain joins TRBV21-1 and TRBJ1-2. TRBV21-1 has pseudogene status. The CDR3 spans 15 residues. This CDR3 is CASRGLTIGGDGYTF. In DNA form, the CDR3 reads TGTGCCAGCAGAGGACTGACAATCGGAGGAGATGGCTACACCTTC.

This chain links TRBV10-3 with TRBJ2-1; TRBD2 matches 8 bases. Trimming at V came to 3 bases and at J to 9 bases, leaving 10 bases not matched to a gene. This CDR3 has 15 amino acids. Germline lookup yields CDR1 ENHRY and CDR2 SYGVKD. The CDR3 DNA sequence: TGTGCCATCAGTGATGTCGGGACTAGGGTCGCTGAGCAGTTCTTC. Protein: CAISDVGTRVAEQFF.

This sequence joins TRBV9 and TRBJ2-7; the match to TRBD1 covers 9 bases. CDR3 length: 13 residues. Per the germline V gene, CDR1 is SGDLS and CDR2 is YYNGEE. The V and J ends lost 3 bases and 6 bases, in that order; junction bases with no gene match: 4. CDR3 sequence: CASSAGTGSEQYF. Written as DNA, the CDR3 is TGTGCCAGCAGCGCAGGGACAGGGAGCGAGCAGTACTTC. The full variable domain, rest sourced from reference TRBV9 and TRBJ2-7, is DSGVTQTPKHLITATGQRVTLRCSPRSGDLSVYWYQQSLDQGLQFLIQYYNGEERAKGNILERFSAQQFPDLHSELNLSSLELGDSALYFCASSAGTGSEQYFGPGTRLTVT.

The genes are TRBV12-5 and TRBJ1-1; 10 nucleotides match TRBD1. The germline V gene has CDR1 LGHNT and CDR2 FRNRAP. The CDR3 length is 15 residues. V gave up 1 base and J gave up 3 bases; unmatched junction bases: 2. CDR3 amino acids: CASGLAGTGDTEAFF. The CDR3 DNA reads TGTGCTAGTGGTTTGGCCGGGACAGGGGACACTGAAGCTTTCTTT.

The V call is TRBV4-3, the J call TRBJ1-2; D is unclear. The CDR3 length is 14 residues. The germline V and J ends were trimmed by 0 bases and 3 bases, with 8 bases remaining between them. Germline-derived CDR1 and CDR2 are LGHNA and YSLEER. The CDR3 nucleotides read TGCGCCAGCAGCCAAGAAGCGGGAGACTATGGCTACACCTTC. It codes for CASSQEAGDYGYTF.

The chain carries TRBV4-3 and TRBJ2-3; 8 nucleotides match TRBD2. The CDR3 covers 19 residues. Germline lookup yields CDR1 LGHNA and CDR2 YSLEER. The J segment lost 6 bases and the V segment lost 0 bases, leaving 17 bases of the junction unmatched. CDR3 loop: CASSQDPILLGRASDTQYF. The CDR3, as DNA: TGCGCCAGCAGCCAAGATCCGATCCTTCTCGGGAGGGCGTCGGATACGCAGTATTTT.

The CDR3 reads CASSQQDILQFSGELFF. CDR3 nucleotide sequence: TGCGCCAGCAGCCAACAAGACATCCTCCAATTTTCAGGGGAGCTGTTTTTT. The rearrangement uses TRBV4-1 and TRBJ2-2; no reliable D call. This CDR3 has 17 residues. Germline V lookup: CDR1 MGHRA, CDR2 YSYEKL. Deletions cut 2 bases from V and 8 bases from J, with 21 bases between.

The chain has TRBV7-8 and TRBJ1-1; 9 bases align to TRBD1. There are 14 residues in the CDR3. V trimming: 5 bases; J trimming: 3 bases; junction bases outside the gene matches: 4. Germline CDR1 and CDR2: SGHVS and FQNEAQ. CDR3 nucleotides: TGTGCCAGCAGCGTGGGACAGGGCCACACTGAAGCTTTCTTT. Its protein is CASSVGQGHTEAFF.

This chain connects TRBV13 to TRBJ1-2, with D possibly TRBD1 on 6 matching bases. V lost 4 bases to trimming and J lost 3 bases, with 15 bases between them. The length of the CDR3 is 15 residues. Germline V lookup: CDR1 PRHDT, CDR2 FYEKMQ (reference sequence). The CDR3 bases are TGTGCCAGCAGCTCCGCCAGACAGGATCACTATGGCTACACCTTC. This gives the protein CASSSARQDHYGYTF.

CDR3: CASSPPVGGSGQPQHF. DNA of the CDR3: TGTGCCAGCAGCCCCCCGGTAGGGGGCTCCGGACAGCCCCAGCATTTT. This chain joins TRBV11-3 and TRBJ1-5, with 7 bases matching TRBD1. Germline V gene lookup returns CDR1 SGHNT and CDR2 YENEEA. The CDR3 extends over 16 amino acids. V gave up 5 bases and J gave up 7 bases; unmatched junction bases: 14.

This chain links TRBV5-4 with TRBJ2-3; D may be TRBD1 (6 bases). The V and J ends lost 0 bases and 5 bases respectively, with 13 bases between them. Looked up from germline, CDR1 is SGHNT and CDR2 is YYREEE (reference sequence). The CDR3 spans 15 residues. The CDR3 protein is CASSLEGGAGDTQYF. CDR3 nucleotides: TGTGCCAGCAGCTTGGAAGGGGGTGCGGGAGATACGCAGTATTTT.

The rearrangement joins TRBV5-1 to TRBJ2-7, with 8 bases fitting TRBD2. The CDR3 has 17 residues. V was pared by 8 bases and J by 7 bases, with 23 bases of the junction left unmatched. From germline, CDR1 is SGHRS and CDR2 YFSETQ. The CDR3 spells CASYAGPLAGPRGEQYF. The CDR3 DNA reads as TGCGCCAGTTACGCAGGTCCCCTAGCGGGCCCCAGAGGTGAGCAGTACTTC.

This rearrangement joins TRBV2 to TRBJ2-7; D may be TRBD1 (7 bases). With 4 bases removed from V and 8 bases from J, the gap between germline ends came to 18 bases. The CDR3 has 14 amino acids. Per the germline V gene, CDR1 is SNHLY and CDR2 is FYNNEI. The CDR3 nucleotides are TGTGCCAGCAGTGGGGAAGTCAGGGGGGACCAGCAGTACTTC. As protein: CASSGEVRGDQQYF.

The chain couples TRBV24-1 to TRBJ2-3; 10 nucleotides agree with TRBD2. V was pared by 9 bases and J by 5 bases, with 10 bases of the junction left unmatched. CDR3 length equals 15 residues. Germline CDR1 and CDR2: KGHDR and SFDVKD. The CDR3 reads CATEQGASGGDTQYF. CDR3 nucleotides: TGTGCCACCGAGCAGGGGGCTAGCGGGGGAGATACGCAGTATTTT.

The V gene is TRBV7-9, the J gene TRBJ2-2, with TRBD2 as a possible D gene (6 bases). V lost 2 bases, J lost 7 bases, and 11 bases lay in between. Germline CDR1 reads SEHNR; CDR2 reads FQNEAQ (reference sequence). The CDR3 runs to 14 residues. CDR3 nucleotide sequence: TGTGCCAGCAGCTTATACGGAGGGCACGGGGAGCTGTTTTTT. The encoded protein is CASSLYGGHGELFF.

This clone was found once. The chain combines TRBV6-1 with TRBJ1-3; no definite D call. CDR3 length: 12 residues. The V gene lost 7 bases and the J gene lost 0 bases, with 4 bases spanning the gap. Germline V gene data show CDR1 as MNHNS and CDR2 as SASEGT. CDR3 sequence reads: CASKHSGNTIYF. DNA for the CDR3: TGTGCCAGCAAACACTCTGGAAACACCATATATTTT.

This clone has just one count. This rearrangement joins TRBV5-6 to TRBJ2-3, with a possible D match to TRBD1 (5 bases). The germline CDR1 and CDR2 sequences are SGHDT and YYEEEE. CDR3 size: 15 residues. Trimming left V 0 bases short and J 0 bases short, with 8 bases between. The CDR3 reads CASSLGTTSTDTQYF. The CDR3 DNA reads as TGTGCCAGCAGCTTGGGGACAACTAGCACAGATACGCAGTATTTT.

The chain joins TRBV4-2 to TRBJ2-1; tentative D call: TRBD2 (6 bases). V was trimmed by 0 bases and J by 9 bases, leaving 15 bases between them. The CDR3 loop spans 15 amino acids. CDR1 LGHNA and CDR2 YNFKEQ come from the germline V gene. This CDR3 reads CASSQEKGGVGEQFF. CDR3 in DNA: TGTGCCAGCAGCCAAGAGAAGGGCGGGGTCGGTGAGCAGTTCTTC.

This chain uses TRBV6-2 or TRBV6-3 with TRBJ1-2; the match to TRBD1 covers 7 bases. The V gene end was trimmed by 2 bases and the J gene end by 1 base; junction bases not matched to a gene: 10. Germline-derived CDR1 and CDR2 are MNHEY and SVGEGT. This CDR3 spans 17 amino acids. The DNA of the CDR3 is TGTGCCAGCAGTTACCGGGGGACAGAACTTATTAACTATGGCTACACCTTC. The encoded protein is CASSYRGTELINYGYTF.

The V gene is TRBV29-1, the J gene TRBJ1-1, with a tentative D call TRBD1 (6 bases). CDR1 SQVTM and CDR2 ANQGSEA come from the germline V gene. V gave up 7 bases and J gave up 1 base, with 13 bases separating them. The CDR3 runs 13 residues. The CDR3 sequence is CSAGQNQNTEAFF. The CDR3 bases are TGCAGCGCCGGACAGAACCAGAACACTGAAGCTTTCTTT. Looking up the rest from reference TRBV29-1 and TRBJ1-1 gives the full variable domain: SAVISQKPSRDICQRGTSLTIQCQVDSQVTMMFWYRQQPGQSLTLIATANQGSEATYESGFVIDKFPISRPNLTFSTLTVSNMSPEDSSIYLCSAGQNQNTEAFFGQGTRLTVV.

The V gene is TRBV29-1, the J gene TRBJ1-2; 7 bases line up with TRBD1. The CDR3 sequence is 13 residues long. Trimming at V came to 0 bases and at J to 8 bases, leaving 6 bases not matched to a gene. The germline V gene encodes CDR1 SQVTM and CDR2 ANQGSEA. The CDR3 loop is CSVEEIRGRGYTF. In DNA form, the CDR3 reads TGCAGCGTTGAAGAAATTAGGGGGCGAGGCTACACCTTC.

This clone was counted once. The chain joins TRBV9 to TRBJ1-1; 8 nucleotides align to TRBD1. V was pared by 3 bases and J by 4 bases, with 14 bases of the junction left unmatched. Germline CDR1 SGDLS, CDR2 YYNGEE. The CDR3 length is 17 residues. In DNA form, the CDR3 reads TGTGCCAGCAGCGAGTTGACAGGGGCTAAACAAACCACTGAAGCTTTCTTT. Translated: CASSELTGAKQTTEAFF. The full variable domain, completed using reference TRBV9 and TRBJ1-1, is DSGVTQTPKHLITATGQRVTLRCSPRSGDLSVYWYQQSLDQGLQFLIQYYNGEERAKGNILERFSAQQFPDLHSELNLSSLELGDSALYFCASSELTGAKQTTEAFFGQGTRLTVV.

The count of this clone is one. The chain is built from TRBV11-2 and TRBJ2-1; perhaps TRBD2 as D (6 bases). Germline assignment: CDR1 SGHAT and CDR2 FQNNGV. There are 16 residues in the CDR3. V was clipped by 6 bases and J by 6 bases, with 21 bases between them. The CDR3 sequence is CASSLNYGTVFNEQFF. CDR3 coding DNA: TGTGCCAGCAGTCTAAATTACGGGACTGTCTTCAATGAGCAGTTCTTC.

The CDR3 loop is CATRSRREGRNTEAFF. The CDR3 DNA reads as TGTGCCACCAGAAGCAGGCGGGAAGGCAGGAACACTGAAGCTTTCTTT. This chain joins TRBV15 and TRBJ1-1, with unresolved D. Germline-derived CDR1 and CDR2 are LNHNV and YYDKDF (reference sequence). V dropped 6 bases and J dropped 1 base, with 18 bases sitting between them. The CDR3 is made up of 16 amino acids.